These 7 T cell receptor beta chains originate from one sample sequenced in a study of shared clonotypes between healthy human individuals. Sequencing was performed with immunoSEQ multiplex PCR; in TCRdb, only in-frame clones are kept and a portion is missing. Of roughly 2.4 million clones detected, approximately 96% appear once; the ten largest clones hold roughly 0.13%. The specimen was naive CD4+ T cells sorted from blood. Subset here: CD45RA+ positively selected. These receptors came from a man younger than 30 in good health.

The chain combines TRBV19 with TRBJ1-6; perhaps TRBD1 as D (6 bases). From germline, CDR1 is LNHDA and CDR2 SQIVND (reference sequence). The CDR3 spans 13 residues. V was cut by 7 bases and J by 7 bases, with 11 bases left in between. The CDR3 spells CASIRGPNSPLHF. The CDR3, as DNA: TGTGCCAGTATCCGGGGGCCGAATTCACCCCTCCACTTT.

The chain joins TRBV28 to TRBJ2-7, with TRBD1 as a possible D gene (6 bases). This CDR3 has 15 amino acids. CDR1 and CDR2 (germline): MDHEN, SYDVKM. Trimming left V 2 bases short and J 3 bases short, with 14 bases between. This CDR3 reads CASSLSSGAFYEQYF. Here the CDR3 DNA reads TGTGCCAGCAGTTTAAGTTCAGGGGCCTTCTACGAGCAGTACTTC.

The chain carries TRBV9 and TRBJ2-3, with a weak D call TRBD2 (7 bases). Germline CDR1 is SGDLS and CDR2 is YYNGEE. V lost 0 bases to trimming and J lost 0 bases, with 11 bases between them. There are 16 residues in the CDR3. The CDR3: CASSVVGGASTDTQYF. The CDR3, as DNA: TGTGCCAGCAGCGTAGTTGGGGGGGCGAGCACAGATACGCAGTATTTT.

V usage is TRBV15 and J usage is TRBJ1-4, with D perhaps TRBD1 (5 bases). V was cut by 6 bases and J by 8 bases, with 16 bases left in between. The CDR3 is made up of 14 amino acids. CDR1 is LNHNV, CDR2 YYDKDF, per germline (reference sequence). The CDR3 nucleotides are TGTGCCACCAGGCGGGACGCCGCTGGGGAAAAACTGTTTTTT. Its translation is CATRRDAAGEKLFF. Drawing the rest from reference TRBV15 and TRBJ1-4, the complete variable domain is DAMVIQNPRYQVTQFGKPVTLSCSQTLNHNVMYWYQQKSSQAPKLLFHYYDKDFNNEADTPDNFQSRRPNTSFCFLDIRSPGLGDTAMYLCATRRDAAGEKLFFGSGTQLSVL.

The chain employs TRBV27 and TRBJ2-7, with D maybe TRBD1 (6 bases). Germline V gene data show CDR1 as MNHEY and CDR2 as SMNVEV (reference sequence). The CDR3 has 16 residues. V gave up 8 bases and J gave up 2 bases, with 22 bases separating them. CDR3 region: CASRRSAGVAAYEQYF. CDR3 nucleotide sequence: TGTGCCAGCCGTAGGTCAGCAGGGGTCGCCGCCTACGAGCAGTACTTC.

This sequence joins TRBV10-2 and TRBJ1-4; TRBD1 might be the D (6 bases). This CDR3 is 14 amino acids long. The V end lost 7 bases, the J end lost 7 bases, and 16 bases lay between the germline ends. Per germline, CDR1 WSHSY and CDR2 SAAADI. CDR3 region: CASKEGGGGEKLFF. The CDR3 region has the DNA TGCGCCAGCAAAGAAGGCGGGGGCGGTGAAAAACTGTTTTTT.

The genes are TRBV30 and TRBJ1-4; D is possibly TRBD1 (5 bases). The germline CDR1 and CDR2 sequences are GTSNPN and SVGIG (reference sequence). V shed 8 bases and J shed 3 bases, with 10 bases lying between them. This CDR3 has 12 residues. CDR3 DNA sequence: TGTGCCCGGCGACAGTCTAATGAAAAACTGTTTTTT. Protein product: CARRQSNEKLFF.